The source of this TCR beta chain is a study of patients and donors after allogeneic stem cell transplantation. Germline-derived CDR1 and CDR2 are SGHDT and YYEEEE. The CDR3 totals 14 residues. TCRdb re-derived calls from the RT-PCR reads in MiXCR, one entry per CDR3 protein. The table includes roughly 940,000 distinct CDR3 sequences, about a sixth detected once. As concerns this clonotype: The junction and the germline gene differ at one end; a read error may be behind it.

The receptor comes from a human donor who was either an allogeneic HSCT recipient or a stem cell or donor lymphocyte infusion donor (not recorded which). It is not recorded whose cells these are; they may come from a transplant donor. V is TRBV5-6 and J is TRBJ1-4, with D tentatively TRBD1 (5 bases). The sample was blood, either unsorted or a sorted T cell fraction (not recorded which). CDR3 bases: TGTGCCAGCAGCGGGGCCGGAATCGGGGAAAAACTGTTATTT. Encoded protein: CASSGAGIGEKLLF. The variable domain in full, completed from reference TRBV5-6 and TRBJ1-4, reads DAGVTQSPTHLIKTRGQQVTLRCSPKSGHDTVSWYQQALGQGPQFIFQYYEEEERQRGNFPDRFSGHQFPNYSSELNVNALLLGDSALYLCASSGAGIGEKLLFGSGTQLSVL.